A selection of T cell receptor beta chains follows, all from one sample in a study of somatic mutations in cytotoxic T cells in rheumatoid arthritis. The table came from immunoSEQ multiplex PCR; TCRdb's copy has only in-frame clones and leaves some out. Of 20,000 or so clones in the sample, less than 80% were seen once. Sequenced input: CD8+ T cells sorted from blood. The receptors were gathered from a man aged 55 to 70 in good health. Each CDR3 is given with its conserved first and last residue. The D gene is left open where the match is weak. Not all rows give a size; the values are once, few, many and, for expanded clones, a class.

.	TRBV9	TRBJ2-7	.	CASSVDRGLVYEQYF	TGTGCCAGCAGCGTAGATCGGGGATTAGTCTACGAGCAGTACTTC
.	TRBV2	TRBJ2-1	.	CASSEGLYNEQFF	TGTGCCAGCAGTGAAGGACTTTACAATGAGCAGTTCTTC
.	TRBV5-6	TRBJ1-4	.	CASSLAGGQSTNEKLFF	TGTGCCAGCAGCTTGGCCGGCGGGCAGTCAACTAATGAAAAACTGTTTTTT
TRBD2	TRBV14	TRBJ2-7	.	CASSPYLAGGLEQYF	TGTGCCAGCAGCCCCTATCTAGCGGGAGGGCTCGAGCAGTACTTC
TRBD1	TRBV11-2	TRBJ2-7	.	CASSLGGTGRYEQYF	TGTGCCAGCAGCTTAGGAGGGACAGGACGCTACGAGCAGTACTTC
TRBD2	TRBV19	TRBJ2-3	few	CASRLTGGPRGTDTQYF	TGTGCCAGTAGGTTGACGGGAGGGCCGAGGGGCACAGATACGCAGTATTTT
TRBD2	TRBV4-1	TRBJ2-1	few	CASSPAGKASGGWDEQFF	TGCGCCAGCAGCCCAGCGGGAAAGGCTAGCGGGGGTTGGGATGAGCAGTTCTTC
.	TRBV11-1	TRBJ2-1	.	CASSMLGNEQFF	TGTGCCAGCAGCATGCTCGGCAATGAGCAGTTCTTC
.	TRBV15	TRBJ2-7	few	CATSRDQGIYEQYF	TGTGCCACCAGCAGAGATCAGGGTATCTACGAGCAGTACTTC
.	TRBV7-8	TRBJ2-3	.	CASSLLGAGKSTDTQYF	TGTGCCAGCAGCTTACTTGGAGCGGGCAAGAGCACAGATACGCAGTATTTT
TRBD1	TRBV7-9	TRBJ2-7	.	CASSPRWDRVHEQYF	TGTGCCAGCAGCCCAAGGTGGGACAGGGTCCACGAGCAGTACTTC
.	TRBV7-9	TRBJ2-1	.	CASSLVTLNNEQFF	TGTGCCAGCAGCCTAGTCACATTAAACAATGAGCAGTTCTTC
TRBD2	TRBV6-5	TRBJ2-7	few	CASSYLGGADEQYF	TGTGCCAGCAGTTACCTGGGAGGGGCGGACGAGCAGTACTTC